This entry is about one TCR beta chain. Its specificity is unknown. The data are from a study of CD8 T cells in ankylosing spondylitis. Study-wide results and limits: What seemed typical of ankylosing spondylitis blood was a TCR beta motif built from under 10 highly homologous variants.

CDR3 length equals 14 residues. The ends were cut back, 6 bases at V and 2 bases at J, with 8 bases in the middle. Using its own MiXCR run on the 5' RACE reads, TCRdb lists one record per CDR3 protein. The sample has around 280,000 distinct CDR3 sequences, 20% seen once. The chain uses TRBV12-3 or TRBV12-4 and TRBJ2-6; no clear D gene. Specimen: blood, either unsorted or a sorted T cell fraction (not recorded which). This TCR came from a male donor with ankylosing spondylitis or in good health (not recorded which). CDR3 sequence: CASRQGPGANVLTF. As DNA, the CDR3 is TGTGCCAGCAGACAAGGACCTGGGGCCAACGTCCTGACTTTC.